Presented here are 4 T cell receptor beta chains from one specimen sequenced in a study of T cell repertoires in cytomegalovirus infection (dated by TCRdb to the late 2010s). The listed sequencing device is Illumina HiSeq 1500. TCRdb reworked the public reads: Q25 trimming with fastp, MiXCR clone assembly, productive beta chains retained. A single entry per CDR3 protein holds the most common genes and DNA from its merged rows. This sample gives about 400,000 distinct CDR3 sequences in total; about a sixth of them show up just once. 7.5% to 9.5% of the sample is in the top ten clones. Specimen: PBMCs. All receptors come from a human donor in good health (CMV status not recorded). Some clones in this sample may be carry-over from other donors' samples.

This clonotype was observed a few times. CDR3 region: CASSLQTGPADTQYF. Written as DNA, the CDR3 is TGTGCCAGCAGCCTCCAGACAGGCCCCGCAGATACGCAGTATTTT. The genes are TRBV14 and TRBJ2-3, with a tentative D call TRBD1 (6 bases). This CDR3 has 15 amino acids. V gave up 4 bases and J gave up 4 bases, with 15 bases separating them. The germline V gene encodes CDR1 SGHDN and CDR2 FVKESK. The variable domain in full, completed from reference TRBV14 and TRBJ2-3, reads EAGVTQFPSHSVIEKGQTVTLRCDPISGHDNLYWYRRVMGKEIKFLLHFVKESKQDESGMPNNRFLAERTGGTYSTLKVQPAELEDSGVYFCASSLQTGPADTQYFGPGTRLTVL.

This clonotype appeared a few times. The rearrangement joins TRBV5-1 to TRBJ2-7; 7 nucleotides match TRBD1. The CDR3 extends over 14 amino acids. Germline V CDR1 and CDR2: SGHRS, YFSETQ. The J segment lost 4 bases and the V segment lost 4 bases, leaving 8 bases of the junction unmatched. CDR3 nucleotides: TGCGCCAGCAGCCAGACAGGGAGTATATACGAGCAGTACTTC. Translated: CASSQTGSIYEQYF. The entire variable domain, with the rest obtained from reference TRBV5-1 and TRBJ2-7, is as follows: KAGVTQTPRYLIKTRGQQVTLSCSPISGHRSVSWYQQTPGQGLQFLFEYFSETQRNKGNFPGRFSGRQFSNSRSEMNVSTLELGDSALYLCASSQTGSIYEQYFGPGTRLTVT.

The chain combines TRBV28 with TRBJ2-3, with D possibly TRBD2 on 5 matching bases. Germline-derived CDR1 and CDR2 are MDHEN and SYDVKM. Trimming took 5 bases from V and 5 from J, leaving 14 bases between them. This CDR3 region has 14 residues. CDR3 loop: CASSLPLSGDTQYF. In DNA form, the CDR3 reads TGTGCCAGCAGTCTTCCTTTAAGCGGAGATACGCAGTATTTT.

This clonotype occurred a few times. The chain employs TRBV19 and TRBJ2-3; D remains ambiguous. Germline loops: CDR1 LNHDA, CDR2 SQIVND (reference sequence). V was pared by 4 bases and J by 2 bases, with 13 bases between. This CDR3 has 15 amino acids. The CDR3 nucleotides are TGTGCCAGTAGTACCCTCAGAGGATACACAGATACGCAGTATTTT. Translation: CASSTLRGYTDTQYF.